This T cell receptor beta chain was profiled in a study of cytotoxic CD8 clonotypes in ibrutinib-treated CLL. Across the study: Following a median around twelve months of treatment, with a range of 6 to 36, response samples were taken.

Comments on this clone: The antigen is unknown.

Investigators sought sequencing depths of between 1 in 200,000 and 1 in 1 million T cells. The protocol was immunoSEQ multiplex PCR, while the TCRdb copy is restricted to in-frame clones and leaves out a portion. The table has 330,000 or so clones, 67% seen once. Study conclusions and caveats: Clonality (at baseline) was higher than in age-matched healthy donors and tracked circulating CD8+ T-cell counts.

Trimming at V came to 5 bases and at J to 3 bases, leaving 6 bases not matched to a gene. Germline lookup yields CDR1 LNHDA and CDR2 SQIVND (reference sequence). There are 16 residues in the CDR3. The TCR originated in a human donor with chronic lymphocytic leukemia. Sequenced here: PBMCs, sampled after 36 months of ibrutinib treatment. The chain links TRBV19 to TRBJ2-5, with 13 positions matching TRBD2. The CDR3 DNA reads TGTGCCAGTAGTCCCGGACTAGCGGGGGTAAAAGAGACCCAGTACTTC. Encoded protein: CASSPGLAGVKETQYF.